The 17 T cell receptor beta chains reported below all come from one sample, sequenced in a study of T cells in Graves' hyperthyroidism and ophthalmopathy. There were TCR beta CDR3 regions amplified from RNA transcripts. When the TCR CDR3 underwent first-round RT-PCR, the HTBI primer set was used. Each CDR3 protein is one row after TCRdb ran MiXCR on the multiplex PCR reads. The table has 550,000 to 700,000 distinct CDR3 sequences, 14% to 15% seen once; the top ten hold around 4%. Sequences were obtained from blood. These receptors were collected from a woman between 35 and 50 years old with Graves' ophthalmopathy.

The sample holds many counts of this clonotype. The J gene is TRBJ2-2, the V gene TRBV5-1; 14 nucleotides line up with TRBD2. Germline-derived CDR1 and CDR2 are SGHRS and YFSETQ. Germline trimming cut 4 bases from V and 3 bases from J; bases unmatched to any gene: 5. The CDR3 covers 17 residues. The CDR3 here is CASSAGLAGVDTGELFF. The DNA for the CDR3 is TGCGCCAGCAGCGCGGGACTAGCGGGAGTAGACACCGGGGAGCTGTTTTTT.

At least ten counts were recorded for this clonotype. The V call is TRBV6-2 or TRBV6-3, the J call TRBJ2-5, with TRBD2 matching over 8 bases. CDR1 and CDR2 from the germline V gene are MNHEY and SVGEGT. The V and J ends lost 4 bases and 5 bases, in that order; junction bases with no gene match: 3. The CDR3 contains 13 residues. The CDR3 sequence: CASSWSGSETQYF. In DNA, the CDR3 is TGTGCCAGCAGTTGGAGCGGGAGTGAGACCCAGTACTTC.

With respect to this clonotype: A junction boundary mismatches the germline segment, possibly from a read error. The CDR3 sequence is CASSQSGDTEASF. CDR3 nucleotide sequence: TGCGCCAGCAGCCAGTCGGGGGACACTGAAGCTTCCTTT. The J gene is TRBJ1-1, the V gene TRBV4-1; D is possibly TRBD1 (6 bases). Germline loops: CDR1 MGHRA, CDR2 YSYEKL. The CDR3 runs to 13 residues.

This clonotype was picked up many times. This chain links TRBV9 with TRBJ2-7; TRBD2 agrees at 9 bases. This CDR3 contains 17 residues. Germline values: CDR1 SGDLS, CDR2 YYNGEE. V gave up 1 base and J gave up 3 bases; unmatched junction bases: 11. The CDR3: CASSVQAGGPGGYEQYF. CDR3 coding DNA: TGTGCCAGCAGCGTACAAGCGGGGGGACCGGGGGGCTACGAGCAGTACTTC.

This clonotype has at least ten counts. The chain combines TRBV12-3 or TRBV12-4 with TRBJ1-5; D is unclear. V lost 7 bases and J 0 bases, leaving 13 bases between the germline ends. This CDR3 has 15 amino acids. The CDR3 region is CASTLGQNSNQPQHF. The CDR3 coding sequence is TGTGCCAGCACCCTCGGGCAGAATAGCAATCAGCCCCAGCATTTT.

The rearrangement joins TRBV28 to TRBJ2-7; 7 bases are a match to TRBD1. CDR3 length: 15 residues. Germline V gene lookup returns CDR1 MDHEN and CDR2 SYDVKM. Unmatched junction bases numbered 7, after V lost 1 base and J lost 4 bases. CDR3 bases: TGTGCCAGCAGTTTATTTGGGACAGCGATGTACGAGCAGTACTTC. This gives the protein CASSLFGTAMYEQYF.

Ten or more counts support this clonotype. V is TRBV19 and J is TRBJ1-5; D may be TRBD1 (5 bases). V was cut by 5 bases and J by 2 bases, with 10 bases left in between. Germline CDR1 LNHDA, CDR2 SQIVND (reference sequence). CDR3 length: 14 residues. CDR3 DNA sequence: TGTGCCAGTAGTGGGGGGTTCGGCAATCAGCCCCAGCATTTT. Protein sequence: CASSGGFGNQPQHF. Together with reference TRBV19 and TRBJ1-5, the CDR3 gives the full variable domain: DGGITQSPKYLFRKEGQNVTLSCEQNLNHDAMYWYRQDPGQGLRLIYYSQIVNDFQKGDIAEGYSVSREKKESFPLTVTSAQKNPTAFYLCASSGGFGNQPQHFGDGTRLSIL.

This clonotype was picked up a small number of times. The chain recombines TRBV27 with TRBJ2-7; D is undetermined. Germline CDR1 is MNHEY and CDR2 is SMNVEV (reference sequence). Deletions cut 0 bases from V and 6 bases from J, with 12 bases between. The CDR3 spans 14 residues. CDR3 residues: CASSLSGTVAEQYF. The CDR3 coding sequence is TGTGCCAGCAGTTTATCAGGTACAGTGGCCGAGCAGTACTTC.

In this sample, this clonotype turned up many times. The gene calls are TRBV2 and TRBJ2-1; 8 bases are shared with TRBD2. The V gene end was trimmed by 0 bases and the J gene end by 3 bases; junction bases not matched to a gene: 1. Germline CDR1 SNHLY, CDR2 FYNNEI. The CDR3 covers 15 residues. Here the CDR3 DNA reads TGTGCCAGCAGTGAAGCGGGACTAGACTACAATGAGCAGTTCTTC. Its translation is CASSEAGLDYNEQFF.

V is TRBV6-1 and J is TRBJ1-1; maybe TRBD1 (6 bases). This CDR3 spans 15 amino acids. The germline CDR1 and CDR2 sequences are MNHNS and SASEGT. The V end was cut by 2 bases, the J end by 3 bases, with 13 bases between. DNA for the CDR3: TGTGCCAGCAGTGAATGGGGCAGGGGATACACTGAAGCTTTCTTT. This translates into CASSEWGRGYTEAFF.

This clonotype was seen at least ten times. The chain recombines TRBV14 with TRBJ1-3; no reliable D call. This CDR3 comprises 11 residues. Trimming stripped 3 bases from V and 8 bases from J, with 5 bases between. CDR1 is SGHDN, CDR2 FVKESK, per germline. CDR3 sequence reads: CASSHHYTIYF. Here the CDR3 DNA reads TGTGCCAGCAGCCATCATTACACCATATATTTT.

This clonotype was counted many times. The chain uses TRBV5-1 and TRBJ1-2; D remains unclear. CDR3 length: 14 residues. Germline lookup yields CDR1 SGHRS and CDR2 YFSETQ. The V end was cut by 0 bases, the J end by 5 bases, with 11 bases between. CDR3 sequence (DNA): TGCGCCAGCAGCTTGGAGGCTGTTATTTATGGCTACACCTTC. Translating gives CASSLEAVIYGYTF.

This clonotype was observed at least ten times. The V and J genes are TRBV6-2 or TRBV6-3 and TRBJ1-2, with D uncertain. CDR3 length: 13 amino acids. Trimming pared 6 bases from V and 7 bases from J, leaving 15 bases between. Germline lookup yields CDR1 MNHEY and CDR2 SVGEGT. For the CDR3, the DNA is TGTGCCAGCAGAGTGGGCGCTGAGGGTGGCTACACCTTC. Its protein product is CASRVGAEGGYTF.

This clonotype occurred many times. The chain links TRBV12-3 or TRBV12-4 to TRBJ2-2; TRBD2 agrees at 7 bases. The CDR3 is 15 amino acids. The V and J ends lost 2 bases and 4 bases, in that order; junction bases with no gene match: 4. The CDR3 sequence is CASSLLGRSTGELFF. The CDR3 DNA reads TGTGCCAGCAGTTTACTCGGGAGGAGCACCGGGGAGCTGTTTTTT.

This clonotype was found many times. The V call is TRBV6-2 or TRBV6-3, the J call TRBJ2-7; TRBD2 matches 10 bases. The length of the CDR3 is 15 residues. Germline V lookup: CDR1 MNHEY, CDR2 SVGEGT. The V and J ends lost 8 bases and 2 bases, in that order; junction bases with no gene match: 9. The CDR3 spells CASRKPTSGTYEQYF. CDR3 DNA: TGTGCCAGCCGTAAACCCACTAGCGGGACCTACGAGCAGTACTTC.

The sample holds a few counts of this clonotype. The chain combines TRBV27 with TRBJ2-2; D ambiguous. Trimming removed 6 bases at V and 2 bases at J, with 13 bases between. Per the germline V gene, CDR1 is MNHEY and CDR2 is SMNVEV (reference sequence). CDR3 size: 15 residues. The CDR3 DNA reads as TGTGCCAGCAGCCCGGGCGGCCTAAACACCGGGGAGCTGTTTTTT. Amino acids: CASSPGGLNTGELFF.

With respect to this clonotype: A junction end diverges from the germline sequence, so it may reflect a read error. The chain carries TRBV24-1 and TRBJ1-2, with D perhaps TRBD1 (5 bases). The CDR3 has 16 amino acids. Looked up from germline, CDR1 is KGHDR and CDR2 is SFDVKD. The CDR3 region is CATSDGNRSYNDGYTF. The DNA of the CDR3 is TGTGCCACCAGTGATGGAAACAGGAGCTATAACGATGGCTACACCTTC.